The source of this T cell receptor beta chain is a study of T-cell reconstitution after alpha-beta-depleted transplantation in children. Findings and caveats of the study: Hyperexpanded clones declined; after one year, newly produced T cells mostly supplied diversity. Approximately two months post-transplant, alpha-beta T cells reportedly originated from several hundred expanded graft clones.

This clonotype was detected ten times or more. What it binds is unknown. This CDR3 spans 11 amino acids. Germline V gene lookup returns CDR1 SGHDT and CDR2 YYEEEE. V was clipped by 7 bases and J by 2 bases, with 5 bases between them. Preparation of the TCRbeta library was carried out with unique molecular identifiers. TCRdb redid the calling of the PCR reads with MiXCR, one entry per CDR3 protein. Of just over 950,000 distinct CDR3 sequences in the sample, around 30% were seen once. The material was PBMCs, mostly from graft donor cells, obtained 360 days after TCRalphabeta/CD19-depleted stem cell transplant. The receptor was derived from a boy in the first two years of life who had a stem cell transplant for SCID, so the T cells may come from the graft donor. The J gene is TRBJ2-3, the V gene TRBV5-6; unclear D gene. The CDR3 region is CASGVTDTQYF. The CDR3 DNA follows: TGTGCCAGCGGGGTCACAGATACGCAGTATTTT.